These 14 T cell receptor beta chains were all obtained from the same sample, sequenced in a study of spatial heterogeneity in lung cancer. The time point was: sample taken at primary tumor resection. MiXCR was run by TCRdb on the 5' RACE reads, yielding one entry per CDR3 protein. The table shows around 95,000 distinct CDR3 sequences, with 3.5% to 5% occurring only once. The antigens for these receptors are not known. Notes on the study in general: In tumors, expanded intratumoral alpha and beta TCR counts tracked mutation counts.

The source material was lung tumor tissue, sampled at surgery. Receptor source: a male donor with early-stage non-small cell lung cancer.

This clonotype was seen a handful of times. A much larger clone sits a single nucleotide away, making a read error possible. V gene TRBV5-6 combines with J gene TRBJ2-7, with D hard to call. Trimming took 0 bases from V and 4 from J, leaving 5 bases between them. This CDR3 contains 12 residues. Germline V gives CDR1 SGHDT, CDR2 YYEEEE. The CDR3 DNA reads TGTGCCAGCAGCTTGGTTGCGTACGAGCAGTACTTC. Protein: CASSLVAYEQYF. Based on the CDR3 plus reference TRBV5-6 and TRBJ2-7, the full variable domain is DAGVTQSPTHLIKTRGQQVTLRCSPKSGHDTVSWYQQALGQGPQFIFQYYEEEERQRGNFPDRFSGHQFPNYSSELNVNALLLGDSALYLCASSLVAYEQYFGPGTRLTVT.

This clonotype came up many times. V and J are TRBV10-3 and TRBJ2-5; TRBD2 is a possible D gene (6 bases). Trimming cost V 10 bases and J 4 bases, with 25 bases left between them. Germline assignment: CDR1 ENHRY and CDR2 SYGVKD. The CDR3 loop spans 16 amino acids. CDR3 nucleotide sequence: TGTGCCAAGCTAGGGACTGCAAGGATAGGGCGAGAGACCCAGTACTTC. This gives the protein CAKLGTARIGRETQYF.

This clonotype was seen ten or more times. The chain is built from TRBV4-1 and TRBJ2-1, with D unclear. The CDR3 extends over 15 amino acids. Trimming shortened V by 0 bases and J by 5 bases, and 11 bases separated the two germline ends. Germline loops: CDR1 MGHRA, CDR2 YSYEKL. The CDR3 DNA reads TGCGCCAGCAGCCAAGATAACGTACTCCACAATGAGCAGTTCTTC. This encodes CASSQDNVLHNEQFF.

This clonotype was seen repeatedly, ten times or more. The rearrangement uses TRBV20-1 and TRBJ1-2; D remains unclear. The CDR3 is 13 amino acids. The V end lost 7 bases, the J end lost 2 bases, and 14 bases lay between the germline ends. CDR1 and CDR2 (germline): DFQATT, SNEGSKA (reference sequence). The CDR3 DNA reads TGCAGTGGTGTCGGGGTCCCCAACTATGGCTACACCTTC. Protein product: CSGVGVPNYGYTF.

The CDR3 here is CASSFVAGPSYEQYF. In DNA, the CDR3 is TGCGCCAGCAGCTTCGTGGCGGGACCCTCCTACGAGCAGTACTTC. The chain recombines TRBV5-1 with TRBJ2-7, with D possibly matching TRBD2 (6 bases). Germline V gene data show CDR1 as SGHRS and CDR2 as YFSETQ. V was trimmed by 2 bases and J by 0 bases, leaving 12 bases between them. The CDR3 is made up of 15 amino acids. Combining the CDR3 with reference TRBV5-1 and TRBJ2-7 gives the whole variable domain KAGVTQTPRYLIKTRGQQVTLSCSPISGHRSVSWYQQTPGQGLQFLFEYFSETQRNKGNFPGRFSGRQFSNSRSEMNVSTLELGDSALYLCASSFVAGPSYEQYFGPGTRLTVT.

This clonotype has a count of ten or more. V and J are TRBV6-5 and TRBJ2-5; TRBD2 agrees at 10 bases. The CDR3 covers 17 residues. The ends lost 2 bases at V and 5 bases at J; junction bases unmatched: 11. Germline V gene data show CDR1 as MNHEY and CDR2 as SVGAGI. The CDR3 is CASSYGPGLAAVETQYF. DNA of the CDR3: TGTGCCAGCAGTTACGGCCCAGGACTAGCGGCAGTGGAGACCCAGTACTTC.

On this clonotype: A read error may explain this, as a much larger clone is one base away. The chain recombines TRBV7-2 with TRBJ2-3; D is unresolved. CDR3 length equals 13 residues. Germline assignment: CDR1 SGHTA and CDR2 FQGNSA. The CDR3 here is CVSSLVRSDTQYF. For the CDR3, the DNA is TGTGTCAGCAGCTTAGTCAGGAGTGATACGCAGTATTTT.

This clonotype was recorded at least ten times. This sequence joins TRBV28 and TRBJ2-4; perhaps D is TRBD1 or TRBD2 (6 bases each). V lost 4 bases, J lost 5 bases, and 15 bases lay in between. Germline V gene sequence: CDR1 MDHEN, CDR2 SYDVKM. The CDR3 extends over 15 amino acids. CDR3 amino acids: CASSWRGVFQNIQYF. The CDR3 DNA follows: TGTGCCAGCAGTTGGAGGGGGGTTTTCCAAAACATTCAGTACTTC. The full variable domain, in which reference TRBV28 and TRBJ2-4 provide the parts outside the CDR3, is DVKVTQSSRYLVKRTGEKVFLECVQDMDHENMFWYRQDPGLGLRLIYFSYDVKMKEKGDIPEGYSVSREKKERFSLILESASTNQTSMYLCASSWRGVFQNIQYFGAGTRLSVL.

At least ten counts were recorded for this clonotype. V usage is TRBV4-1 and J usage is TRBJ1-2; D remains unclear. CDR3 length equals 15 residues. Trimming removed 2 bases from V and 4 bases from J, with 14 bases in between. The germline CDR1 and CDR2 sequences are MGHRA and YSYEKL. Here the CDR3 reads CASSQLVAAAYGYTF. In DNA, the CDR3 is TGCGCCAGCAGCCAATTGGTAGCGGCCGCCTATGGCTACACCTTC.

This clonotype was picked up many times. The chain combines TRBV6-5 with TRBJ1-6, with no clear D. The CDR3 is made up of 13 amino acids. Looked up from germline, CDR1 is MNHEY and CDR2 is SVGAGI. V lost 0 bases and J 10 bases, leaving 7 bases between the germline ends. CDR3 sequence reads: CASSYSNGSPLHF. The CDR3 region has the DNA TGTGCCAGCAGTTACTCGAATGGATCACCCCTCCACTTT.

In this sample, this clonotype turned up many times. The chain uses TRBV14 and TRBJ2-1; D is possibly TRBD2 (5 bases). The CDR3 runs 15 residues. Germline CDR1 SGHDN, CDR2 FVKESK. The V and J ends lost 9 bases and 8 bases respectively, with 23 bases between them. The CDR3 region is CASRPDGGSFDEQFF. DNA of the CDR3: TGTGCCAGTCGGCCCGACGGAGGTTCTTTCGATGAGCAGTTCTTC.

At least ten counts were recorded for this clonotype. This rearrangement joins TRBV10-3 to TRBJ2-7; D may correspond to TRBD1 or TRBD2 (5 bases each). The CDR3 covers 15 residues. Per germline, CDR1 ENHRY and CDR2 SYGVKD. Trimming cost V 6 bases and J 2 bases, with 17 bases left between them. CDR3 sequence (DNA): TGTGCCATCAGCAACTCCCGGGACCCACCCTACGAGCAGTACTTC. This sequence encodes CAISNSRDPPYEQYF.

This clonotype was picked up many times. The V gene is TRBV27, the J gene TRBJ2-3, with 11 bases identical to TRBD2. Germline loops: CDR1 MNHEY, CDR2 SMNVEV (reference sequence). The CDR3 length is 19 residues. V shed 3 bases, J shed 0 bases, and the junction held 11 bases outside the gene matches. CDR3 protein: CASSFYPGLAEPSTDTQYF. The CDR3 DNA sequence: TGTGCCAGCAGTTTCTATCCGGGACTAGCGGAGCCTAGCACAGATACGCAGTATTTT.

The rearrangement joins TRBV18 to TRBJ2-7; D possibly corresponds to TRBD2 (5 bases). This CDR3 contains 12 residues. V lost 1 base to trimming and J lost 7 bases, with 8 bases between them. Germline assignment: CDR1 KGHSH and CDR2 LQKENI. The CDR3 nucleotides read TGTGCCAGCTCACCACAAGAGGGAGAGCAGTACTTC. This gives the protein CASSPQEGEQYF.